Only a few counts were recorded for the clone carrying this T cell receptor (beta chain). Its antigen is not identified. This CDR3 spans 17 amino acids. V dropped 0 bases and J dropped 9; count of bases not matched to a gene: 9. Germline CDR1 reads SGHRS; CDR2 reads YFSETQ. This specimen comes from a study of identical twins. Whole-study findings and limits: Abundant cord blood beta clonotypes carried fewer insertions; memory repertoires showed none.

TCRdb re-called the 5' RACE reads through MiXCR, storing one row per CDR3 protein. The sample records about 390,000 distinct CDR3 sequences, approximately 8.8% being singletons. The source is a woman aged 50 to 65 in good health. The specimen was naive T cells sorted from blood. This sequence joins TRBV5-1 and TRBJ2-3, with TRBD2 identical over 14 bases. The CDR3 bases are TGCGCCAGCAGCTTGGGGACCGGGACTAGCGGGAGAGAGACGCAGTATTTT. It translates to CASSLGTGTSGRETQYF.